This T cell receptor (beta chain) was documented in a study of T-cell reconstitution after alpha-beta-depleted transplantation in children. It was with unique molecular identifiers that the TCRbeta library was prepared. TCRdb reprocessed the PCR reads with MiXCR, giving one entry per CDR3 protein. Of some 490,000 distinct CDR3 sequences listed, roughly an eighth are singletons. V dropped 1 base and J dropped 4 bases, with 15 bases sitting between them. The CDR3 totals 16 residues. The germline gives CDR1 SGHTA, CDR2 FQGTGA. The TCR originated in a human donor who donated a stem cell graft to a child with combined immunodeficiency. The specimen comprised PBMCs from the stem cell graft donor, sampled from the stem cell graft. J is TRBJ2-3 and V is TRBV7-3; D remains unclear. The CDR3 DNA follows: TGTGCCAGCAGCTTAAATCCCCCGCCGGGCCCAGATACGCAGTATTTT. Translating gives CASSLNPPPGPDTQYF.